This T cell receptor beta chain was documented in a study of blood T cell repertoires in COVID-19. This CDR3 is 13 amino acids long. Trimming stripped 4 bases from V and 6 bases from J, with 13 bases between. The method was immunoSEQ multiplex PCR; TCRdb's version includes in-frame clones alone and lacks a portion of them. The table has about 100,000 clones, around four fifths seen once; the top ten hold roughly 31%. The receptor was derived from a man between 70 and 80 years old with active or convalescent COVID-19. The sequenced material came from peripheral blood. The V gene is TRBV12-3 or TRBV12-4, the J gene TRBJ2-7; D is ambiguous. CDR3 nucleotide sequence: TGTGCCAGCAGTTCCGAAGTCGGGTCCGAGCAGTACTTC. Amino acid sequence: CASSSEVGSEQYF.